This TCR beta chain was found in a study of T-cell reconstitution after alpha-beta-depleted transplantation in children (dated by TCRdb to about 2016). About the investigation overall: Using TCR repertoire profiling, the study followed T-cell immune reconstitution in a quantitative way in children after TCRalphabeta/CD19-depleted allogeneic hematopoietic cell transplantation. The full study reports these points: Hyperexpanded clone frequencies declined over subsequent months; after one year, T-cell counts and TCRbeta diversity were mostly attributed to newly produced T cells. In some patients, the high TCRbeta diversity seen at day 60 was put down to recipient T cells and intrathymic progenitors that had survived conditioning. The apparently early alphabetaT-cell count recovery about two months after transplant was reportedly dependent on only several hundred rapidly expanded clones derived from non-depleted graft cells.

Library generation was performed with PCR. These reads were obtained on an Illumina HiSeq 2500. TCR library preparation used molecular barcoding, with unique molecular identifiers applied to normalize quantification of the TCRbeta repertoire. Clones were called with MiXCR by TCRdb after fastp trimmed the public reads at Q25, and only in-frame beta chains were retained. Rows with one shared CDR3 protein collapse into an entry with the most common genes and DNA. In this sample the table shows hundreds of thousands of distinct CDR3 sequences, roughly a tenth of which occur a single time. The ten largest make up around 2.2% of the sample. The sample's treatment or condition label, in plain terms: allogeneic hematopoietic cell transplantation with graft depleted of TCRalphabeta T cells and CD19 B cells. The children who served as transplant recipients had been given grafts of TCRalphabeta/CD19-depleted allogeneic hematopoietic cells.

The table lists this clonotype with many counts. It lacks a known antigen. Per-base qualities were not stored, and no clone one base away is much larger. V lost 0 bases and J lost 3 bases; the stretch between them is 12 bases long. The germline V gene specifies SGHDN as CDR1 and FVKESK as CDR2. The cysteine opens and the phenylalanine closes a CDR3 of 15 amino acids. Only the CDR3 DNA is retained, 45 bases long and in frame from the first base. The source was PBMCs, collected before TCRalphabeta/CD19-depleted stem cell transplant. The TCR comes from a child aged 2-15 years with inherited bone marrow failure, due to receive a stem cell transplant. The chain is made from TRBV14 and TRBJ2-7; TRBD1 could be the D gene, as 6 bases match. The encoded CDR3 is CASSQDDRPNYEQYF. DNA sequence: TGTGCCAGCAGCCAAGACGACAGGCCAAACTACGAGCAGTACTTC.